Listed here are 29 T cell receptor beta chains from one sample, sequenced in a study of somatic mutations in cytotoxic T cells in rheumatoid arthritis. This table comes from immunoSEQ multiplex PCR, and its TCRdb copy is limited to in-frame clones, with some not included. The sample holds more than 15,000 clones, more than 65% seen once. Sequenced input: CD8+ T cells sorted from blood. The source is an adult with rheumatoid arthritis.

The rearrangement joins TRBV27 to TRBJ2-5; D is possibly TRBD1 (6 bases). V dropped 8 bases and J dropped 1 base, with 14 bases sitting between them. CDR3 length: 14 amino acids. Germline V gene data show CDR1 as MNHEY and CDR2 as SMNVEV (reference sequence). The chain's CDR3 is CASAEGHLQETQYF. In DNA form, the CDR3 reads TGTGCCAGCGCCGAGGGACATCTCCAAGAGACCCAGTACTTC.

The CDR3 DNA sequence: TGCGCCAGCAGCCAATCCCCAACTAGCGGGGTCACAGATACGCAGTATTTT. Its translation: CASSQSPTSGVTDTQYF. J is TRBJ2-3 and V is TRBV4-3; 10 bases map to TRBD2. From germline, CDR1 is LGHNA and CDR2 YSLEER. The CDR3 covers 17 residues. V dropped 2 bases and J dropped 2; count of bases not matched to a gene: 7.

This clone is a singleton in its sample. V is TRBV7-2 and J is TRBJ1-2; a weak D match, TRBD1 (6 bases). With 5 bases removed from V and 8 bases from J, the gap between germline ends came to 21 bases. The germline V gene has CDR1 SGHTA and CDR2 FQGNSA. This CDR3 is 15 amino acids long. The CDR3 here is CASSQTGTTSQGYTF. For the CDR3, the DNA is TGTGCCAGCAGCCAAACCGGGACAACAAGCCAGGGCTACACCTTC.

The gene calls are TRBV6-5 and TRBJ2-7; D gene unclear. Germline assignment: CDR1 MNHEY and CDR2 SVGAGI. Trimming removed 0 bases at V and 5 bases at J, with 8 bases between. The CDR3 has 13 residues. The CDR3 bases are TGTGCCAGCAGTTACTCTTGGGGTAACGAGCAGTACTTC. Protein sequence: CASSYSWGNEQYF.

The CDR3 region has the DNA TGTGCCAGCAGCTGGGGGGTCGGCAATCAGCCCCAGCATTTT. This translates into CASSWGVGNQPQHF. The V and J genes are TRBV7-9 and TRBJ1-5; possibly TRBD1 for D (5 bases). CDR1 and CDR2 from the germline V gene are SEHNR and FQNEAQ (reference sequence). The CDR3 covers 14 residues. With 4 bases removed from V and 2 bases from J, the gap between germline ends came to 9 bases.

This clone has only one observation. The genes are TRBV6-1 and TRBJ1-2; the D is unclear. Looked up from germline, CDR1 is MNHNS and CDR2 is SASEGT. The CDR3 consists of 15 residues. V lost 0 bases and J 4 bases, leaving 12 bases between the germline ends. CDR3 region: CASSEARGWGYGYTF. The CDR3 DNA reads TGTGCCAGCAGTGAAGCGAGAGGGTGGGGCTATGGCTACACCTTC.

The genes are TRBV12-5 and TRBJ1-4; D is unclear. The ends were cut back, 4 bases at V and 5 bases at J, with 17 bases in the middle. Germline assignment: CDR1 LGHNT and CDR2 FRNRAP. The CDR3 runs 16 residues. The CDR3 DNA reads as TGTGCTAGTGGTTACCTCGTTGCAGGCAAGAATGAAAAACTGTTTTTT. It specifies CASGYLVAGKNEKLFF.

The chain uses TRBV4-2 and TRBJ2-3, with TRBD2 matching over 11 bases. This CDR3 has 16 residues. The V segment lost 5 bases and the J segment 4 bases; nucleotides outside the gene matches: 8. The germline V gene encodes CDR1 LGHNA and CDR2 YNFKEQ. CDR3 sequence: CASSDKLAGEADTQYF. As DNA, the CDR3 is TGTGCCAGCAGCGACAAACTAGCGGGAGAGGCAGATACGCAGTATTTT.

This rearrangement joins TRBV5-1 to TRBJ2-7, with a possible D match to TRBD2 (5 bases). This CDR3 has 16 amino acids. Germline values: CDR1 SGHRS, CDR2 YFSETQ. The V gene lost 0 bases and the J gene lost 0 bases, with 13 bases spanning the gap. CDR3 sequence reads: CASSLDWSGSSYEQYF. DNA of the CDR3: TGCGCCAGCAGCTTGGATTGGAGCGGAAGCTCCTACGAGCAGTACTTC. Full variable domain (outside the CDR3, taken from reference TRBV5-1 and TRBJ2-7): KAGVTQTPRYLIKTRGQQVTLSCSPISGHRSVSWYQQTPGQGLQFLFEYFSETQRNKGNFPGRFSGRQFSNSRSEMNVSTLELGDSALYLCASSLDWSGSSYEQYFGPGTRLTVT.

This clone was recorded once. The J gene is TRBJ2-1, the V gene TRBV7-6; 10 bases fit TRBD2. CDR1 is SGHVS, CDR2 FNYEAQ, per germline. This CDR3 is 17 amino acids long. J gave up 0 bases and V 2 bases, and 4 bases lay outside the gene matches. CDR3 DNA: TGTGCCAGCAGCTTATCTAGCGGGGGTTTCTCCTACAATGAGCAGTTCTTC. Encoded protein: CASSLSSGGFSYNEQFF.

The rearrangement joins TRBV5-6 to TRBJ2-5; the match to TRBD2 covers 7 bases. Germline V gives CDR1 SGHDT, CDR2 YYEEEE. CDR3 length: 13 amino acids. V lost 3 bases, J lost 5 bases, and 4 bases stayed unmatched. The DNA for the CDR3 is TGTGCCAGCAGCTCGGGGGGTCGGGAGACCCAGTACTTC. It is translated as CASSSGGRETQYF.

This rearrangement joins TRBV13 to TRBJ1-4, with TRBD1 identical over 7 bases. J was trimmed by 3 bases and V by 5 bases; bases with no gene match: 6. Germline values: CDR1 PRHDT, CDR2 FYEKMQ (reference sequence). This CDR3 has 15 amino acids. The CDR3 DNA is TGTGCCAGCAGCCTGGGACAGTACTCTAATGAAAAACTGTTTTTT. Translated: CASSLGQYSNEKLFF.

In DNA, the CDR3 is TGTGCCAGTAGGGCGGAGAGCGGGAGTTACTACGAGCAGTACTTC. This codes for CASRAESGSYYEQYF. The V call is TRBV19, the J call TRBJ2-7; the match to TRBD2 covers 8 bases. CDR1 is LNHDA, CDR2 SQIVND, per germline (reference sequence). The CDR3 spans 15 residues. V shed 6 bases, J shed 3 bases, and the junction held 10 bases outside the gene matches. Full variable domain (missing parts from reference TRBV19 and TRBJ2-7): DGGITQSPKYLFRKEGQNVTLSCEQNLNHDAMYWYRQDPGQGLRLIYYSQIVNDFQKGDIAEGYSVSREKKESFPLTVTSAQKNPTAFYLCASRAESGSYYEQYFGPGTRLTVT.

This clone came up a few times. The J gene is TRBJ1-2, the V gene TRBV5-1, with a possible D match to TRBD1 (5 bases). From germline, CDR1 is SGHRS and CDR2 YFSETQ. The CDR3 extends over 15 amino acids. V was shortened by 4 bases and J by 4 bases, with 17 bases between the two germline ends. The CDR3 loop reads CASSPQSGESYGYTF. The CDR3 coding sequence is TGCGCCAGCAGCCCCCAATCGGGGGAATCCTATGGCTACACCTTC.

The rearrangement links TRBV7-9 to TRBJ2-7, with TRBD2 as a possible D gene (5 bases). Germline assignment: CDR1 SEHNR and CDR2 FQNEAQ (reference sequence). Trimming cost V 3 bases and J 6 bases, with 18 bases left between them. The CDR3 loop spans 15 amino acids. This CDR3 reads CASSFRDLSPSEQYF. CDR3 sequence (DNA): TGTGCCAGCAGCTTCCGGGATCTTAGTCCCTCCGAGCAGTACTTC.

The chain's CDR3 is CASSPGLAVYEQYF. The CDR3 DNA is TGCGCCAGCAGCCCGGGACTAGCGGTCTACGAGCAGTACTTC. The rearrangement uses TRBV4-3 and TRBJ2-7; 11 bases are shared with TRBD2. Germline assignment: CDR1 LGHNA and CDR2 YSLEER. V lost 4 bases to trimming and J lost 3 bases; unmatched junction nucleotides: 2. There are 14 residues in the CDR3.

The gene calls are TRBV27 and TRBJ2-1, with 11 bases fitting TRBD2. Germline trimming cut 5 bases from V and 4 bases from J; bases unmatched to any gene: 7. Germline assignment: CDR1 MNHEY and CDR2 SMNVEV (reference sequence). The CDR3 is 16 amino acids. The CDR3, as DNA: TGTGCCAGCAGTGTAGGGACTAGCGGAGTATACAATGAGCAGTTCTTC. It translates to CASSVGTSGVYNEQFF.

V gene TRBV5-8 combines with J gene TRBJ2-7; 9 bases are a match to TRBD1. CDR1 and CDR2 from the germline V gene are SGHTS and YDEGEE. The CDR3 runs to 15 residues. The J segment lost 3 bases and the V segment lost 3 bases, leaving 7 bases of the junction unmatched. This CDR3 is CASSSGQGNFYEQYF. The CDR3, as DNA: TGTGCCAGCAGCTCCGGACAGGGGAACTTCTACGAGCAGTACTTC.

This sequence joins TRBV6-6 and TRBJ1-4, with D uncertain. Germline V gene data show CDR1 as MNHNY and CDR2 as SVGAGI (reference sequence). Trimming took 10 bases from V and 0 from J, leaving 15 bases between them. The CDR3 is 15 amino acids. This CDR3 is CATGRGNATNEKLFF. CDR3 DNA sequence: TGTGCCACGGGCCGGGGAAATGCAACTAATGAAAAACTGTTTTTT.

J is TRBJ1-4 and V is TRBV27; TRBD1 is a possible D gene (6 bases). The CDR3 contains 15 residues. Trimming removed 6 bases from V and 6 bases from J, with 17 bases in between. The germline gives CDR1 MNHEY, CDR2 SMNVEV (reference sequence). DNA for the CDR3: TGTGCCAGCAGCCTAGGGGGACTTGGGGATGAAAAACTGTTTTTT. This encodes CASSLGGLGDEKLFF. Drawing the rest from reference TRBV27 and TRBJ1-4, the complete variable domain is EAQVTQNPRYLITVTGKKLTVTCSQNMNHEYMSWYRQDPGLGLRQIYYSMNVEVTDKGDVPEGYKVSRKEKRNFPLILESPSPNQTSLYFCASSLGGLGDEKLFFGSGTQLSVL.

The genes are TRBV11-2 and TRBJ2-1; D perhaps matches TRBD2 (6 bases). This CDR3 region has 16 residues. In germline, CDR1 is SGHAT, CDR2 FQNNGV. V dropped 5 bases and J dropped 8 bases, with 22 bases sitting between them. The CDR3 spells CASSLPPGLNVDEQFF. In nucleotides, the CDR3 is TGTGCCAGCAGCCTCCCCCCGGGACTCAATGTGGATGAGCAGTTCTTC.

The V call is TRBV7-7, the J call TRBJ2-1; 8 bases map to TRBD1. In germline, CDR1 is SSHAT, CDR2 FNYEAQ (reference sequence). V shed 5 bases and J 8 bases; nucleotides not matched to a gene: 8. The CDR3 runs to 14 residues. The CDR3 DNA sequence: TGTGCCAGCAGCCCCCTGGACAGGGAAGATGAGCAGTTCTTC. It codes for CASSPLDREDEQFF.

The chain combines TRBV6-5 with TRBJ2-3; 10 nucleotides match TRBD2. This CDR3 has 15 amino acids. V lost 5 bases and J lost 0; bases outside the gene matches: 2. The germline V gene encodes CDR1 MNHEY and CDR2 SVGAGI. The CDR3: CASSPSGGSTDTQYF. The CDR3, as DNA: TGTGCCAGCAGTCCTAGCGGGGGTAGCACAGATACGCAGTATTTT.

The chain couples TRBV5-1 to TRBJ2-6; possibly TRBD1 for D (5 bases). The germline V gene encodes CDR1 SGHRS and CDR2 YFSETQ. The CDR3 has 17 amino acids. V lost 0 bases to trimming and J lost 0 bases, with 10 bases between them. CDR3 region: CASSLGAGLSGANVLTF. The CDR3 DNA is TGCGCCAGCAGCTTGGGCGCAGGGCTCTCTGGGGCCAACGTCCTGACTTTC. Supplemented by reference TRBV5-1 and TRBJ2-6, the full variable domain reads KAGVTQTPRYLIKTRGQQVTLSCSPISGHRSVSWYQQTPGQGLQFLFEYFSETQRNKGNFPGRFSGRQFSNSRSEMNVSTLELGDSALYLCASSLGAGLSGANVLTFGAGSRLTVL.

The chain recombines TRBV7-9 with TRBJ1-2; D remains ambiguous. Germline CDR1 and CDR2: SEHNR and FQNEAQ (reference sequence). The CDR3 covers 13 residues. The V end lost 5 bases, the J end lost 8 bases, and 15 bases lay between the germline ends. The CDR3 is CASSPQMGEGYTF. The CDR3 region has the DNA TGTGCCAGCAGCCCCCAGATGGGTGAGGGCTACACCTTC.

The chain combines TRBV29-1 with TRBJ2-7, with D tentatively TRBD1 (6 bases). The CDR3 has 16 amino acids. From germline, CDR1 is SQVTM and CDR2 ANQGSEA. Trimming stripped 0 bases from V and 2 bases from J, with 17 bases between. The CDR3 region has the DNA TGCAGCGTTGAAGATCCCTCTTGGGGGCGCCCCTACGAGCAGTACTTC. Encoded protein: CSVEDPSWGRPYEQYF.

This clone occurred once. This chain links TRBV6-5 with TRBJ1-6; 8 bases line up with TRBD1. Germline trimming cut 6 bases from V and 6 bases from J; bases unmatched to any gene: 7. The CDR3 consists of 15 residues. Per the germline V gene, CDR1 is MNHEY and CDR2 is SVGAGI. CDR3 residues: CASSQQGVLNSPLHF. CDR3 coding DNA: TGTGCCAGCAGCCAACAGGGGGTACTTAATTCACCCCTCCACTTT.

With regard to this clone: Germline and junction disagree at one end, which may indicate a read error. The V call is TRBV9, the J call TRBJ2-5; D possibly corresponds to TRBD2 (5 bases). The CDR3 extends over 15 amino acids. Germline loops: CDR1 SGDLS, CDR2 YYNGEE. CDR3 amino acids: CASSVFGWPGESQYF. Written as DNA, the CDR3 is TGTGCCAGCAGCGTATTTGGGTGGCCCGGGGAGAGCCAGTACTTC. Using reference TRBV9 and TRBJ2-5 for the parts outside the CDR3, the full variable domain is DSGVTQTPKHLITATGQRVTLRCSPRSGDLSVYWYQQSLDQGLQFLIQYYNGEERAKGNILERFSAQQFPDLHSELNLSSLELGDSALYFCASSVFGWPGESQYFGPGTRLLVL.

This clone was seen a single time. J is TRBJ2-1 and V is TRBV7-2; 7 positions agree with TRBD2. Germline CDR1 is SGHTA and CDR2 is FQGNSA. The CDR3 runs 17 residues. V was pared by 4 bases and J by 5 bases, with 14 bases of the junction left unmatched. The CDR3 DNA reads as TGTGCCAGCAGCTCGCGGGGTAGCGGGTTCCTAGACAATGAGCAGTTCTTC. It encodes CASSSRGSGFLDNEQFF.